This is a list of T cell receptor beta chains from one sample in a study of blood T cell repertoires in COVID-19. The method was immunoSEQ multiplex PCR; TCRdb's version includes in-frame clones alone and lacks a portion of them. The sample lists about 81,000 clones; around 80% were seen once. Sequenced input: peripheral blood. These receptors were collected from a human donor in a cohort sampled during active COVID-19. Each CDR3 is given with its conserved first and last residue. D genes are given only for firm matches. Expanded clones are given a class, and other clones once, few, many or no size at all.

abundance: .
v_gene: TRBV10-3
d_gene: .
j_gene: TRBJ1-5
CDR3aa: CAISGDNSNQPQHF
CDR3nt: TGTGCCATCAGTGGGGACAATAGCAATCAGCCCCAGCATTTT

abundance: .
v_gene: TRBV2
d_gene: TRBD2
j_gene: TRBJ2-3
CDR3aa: CASRKRTSGGAGTDTQYF
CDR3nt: TGTGCCAGCAGGAAGAGGACTAGCGGGGGGGCCGGCACAGATACGCAGTATTTT

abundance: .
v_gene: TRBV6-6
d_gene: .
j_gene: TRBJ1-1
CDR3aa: CASSYSNAGTEAFF
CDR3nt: TGTGCCAGCAGTTACTCGAACGCAGGGACTGAAGCTTTCTTT

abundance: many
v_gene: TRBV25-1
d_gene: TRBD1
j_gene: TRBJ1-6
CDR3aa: CASSDSGGLGNSPLHF
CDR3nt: TGTGCCAGCAGTGACTCAGGGGGCCTGGGTAATTCACCCCTCCACTTT

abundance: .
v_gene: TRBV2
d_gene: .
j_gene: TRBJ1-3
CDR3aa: CASRVSDRLISGNTIYF
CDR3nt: TGTGCCAGCAGGGTCAGCGACAGGTTAATCTCTGGAAACACCATATATTTT

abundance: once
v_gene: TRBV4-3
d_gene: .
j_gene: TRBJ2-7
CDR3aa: CASSQDAAIGTSYEQYF
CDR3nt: TGCGCCAGCAGCCAAGATGCGGCTATCGGGACATCCTACGAGCAGTACTTC

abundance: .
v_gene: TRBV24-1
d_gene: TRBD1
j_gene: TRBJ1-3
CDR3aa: CATRPGGSFSGNTIYF
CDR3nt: TGTGCCACGAGGCCAGGGGGTTCCTTCTCTGGAAACACCATATATTTT

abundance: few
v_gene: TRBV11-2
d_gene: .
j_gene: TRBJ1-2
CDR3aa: CASSLGGLYGYTF
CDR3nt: TGTGCCAGCAGCTTAGGGGGACTCTATGGCTACACCTTC

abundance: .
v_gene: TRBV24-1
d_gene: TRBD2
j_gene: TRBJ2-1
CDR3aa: CATSDSSGTSLLSYNEQFF
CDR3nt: TGTGCCACCAGTGATTCCTCCGGGACTAGTCTCCTCTCCTACAATGAGCAGTTCTTC

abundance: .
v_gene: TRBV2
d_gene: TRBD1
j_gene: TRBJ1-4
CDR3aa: CASSARDSNEKLFF
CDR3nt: TGTGCCAGCAGCGCCCGGGACAGTAATGAAAAACTGTTTTTT

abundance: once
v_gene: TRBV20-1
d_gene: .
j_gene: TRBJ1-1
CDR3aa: CSAPLNTEAFF
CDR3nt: TGCAGTGCTCCTTTGAACACTGAAGCTTTCTTT